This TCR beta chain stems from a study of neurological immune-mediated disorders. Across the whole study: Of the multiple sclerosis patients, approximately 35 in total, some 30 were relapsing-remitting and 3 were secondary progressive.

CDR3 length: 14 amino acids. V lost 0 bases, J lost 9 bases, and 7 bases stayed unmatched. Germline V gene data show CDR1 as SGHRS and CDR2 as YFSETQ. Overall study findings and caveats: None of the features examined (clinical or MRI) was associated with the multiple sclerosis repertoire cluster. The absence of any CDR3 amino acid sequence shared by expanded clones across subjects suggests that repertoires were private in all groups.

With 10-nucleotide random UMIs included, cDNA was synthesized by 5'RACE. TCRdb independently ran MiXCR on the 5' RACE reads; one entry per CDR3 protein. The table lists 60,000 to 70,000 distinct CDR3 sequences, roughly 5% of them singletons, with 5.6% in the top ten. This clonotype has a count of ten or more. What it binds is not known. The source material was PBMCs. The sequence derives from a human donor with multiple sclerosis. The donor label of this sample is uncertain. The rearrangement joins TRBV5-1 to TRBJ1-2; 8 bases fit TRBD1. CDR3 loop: CASSLVPTGESYTF. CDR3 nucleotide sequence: TGCGCCAGCAGCTTGGTACCGACAGGGGAAAGCTACACCTTC.